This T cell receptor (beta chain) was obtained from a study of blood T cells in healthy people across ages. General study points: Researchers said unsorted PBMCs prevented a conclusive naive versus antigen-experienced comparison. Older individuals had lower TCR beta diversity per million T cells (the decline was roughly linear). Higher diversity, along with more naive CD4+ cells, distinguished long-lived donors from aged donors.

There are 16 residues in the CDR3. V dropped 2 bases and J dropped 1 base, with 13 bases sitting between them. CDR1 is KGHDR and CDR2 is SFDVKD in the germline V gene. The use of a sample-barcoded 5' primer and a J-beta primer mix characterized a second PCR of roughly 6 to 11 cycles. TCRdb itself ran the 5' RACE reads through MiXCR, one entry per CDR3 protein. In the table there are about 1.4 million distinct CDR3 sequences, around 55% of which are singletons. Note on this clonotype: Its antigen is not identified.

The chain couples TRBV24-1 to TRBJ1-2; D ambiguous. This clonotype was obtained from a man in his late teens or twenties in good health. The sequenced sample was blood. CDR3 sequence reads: CATSDSVLDLNYGYTF. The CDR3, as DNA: TGTGCCACCAGTGATTCAGTTCTGGACCTTAACTATGGCTACACCTTC.